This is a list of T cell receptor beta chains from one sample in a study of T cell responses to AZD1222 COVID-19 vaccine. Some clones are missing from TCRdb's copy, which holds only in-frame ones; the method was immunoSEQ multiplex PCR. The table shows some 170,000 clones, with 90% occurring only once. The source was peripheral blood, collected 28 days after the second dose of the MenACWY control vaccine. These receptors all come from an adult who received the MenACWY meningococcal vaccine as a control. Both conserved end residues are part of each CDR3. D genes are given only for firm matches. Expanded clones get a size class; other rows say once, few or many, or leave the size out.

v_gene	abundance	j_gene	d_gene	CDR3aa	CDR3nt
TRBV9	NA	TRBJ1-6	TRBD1	CASSVGQGGSPLHF	TGTGCCAGCAGCGTAGGACAGGGGGGTTCACCCCTCCACTTT
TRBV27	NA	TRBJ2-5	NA	CASRTLVYDETQYF	TGTGCCAGCAGGACACTAGTTTACGATGAGACCCAGTACTTC
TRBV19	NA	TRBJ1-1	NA	CASSLGWREAFF	TGTGCCAGTAGTTTGGGGTGGCGTGAAGCTTTCTTT
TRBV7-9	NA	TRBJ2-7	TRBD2	CASSRVASGRPLSYEQYF	TGTGCCAGCAGCCGGGTCGCTAGCGGGAGACCTCTCTCCTACGAGCAGTACTTC
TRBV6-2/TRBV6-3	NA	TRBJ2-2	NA	CASSYGTGELFF	TGTGCCAGCAGTTACGGAACCGGGGAGCTGTTTTTT
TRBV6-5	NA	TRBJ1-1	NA	CASSYEPGLMNTEAFF	TGTGCCAGCAGTTACGAACCGGGTCTCATGAACACTGAAGCTTTCTTT
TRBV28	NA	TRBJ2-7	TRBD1	CASRGQGYEQYF	TGTGCCAGCAGGGGACAGGGCTACGAGCAGTACTTC
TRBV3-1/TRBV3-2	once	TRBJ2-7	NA	CASSPIRGLGSYEQYF	TGTGCCAGCAGCCCCATCAGGGGACTGGGATCCTACGAGCAGTACTTC
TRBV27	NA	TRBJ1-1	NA	CASRPDPPMVGTEAFF	TGTGCCAGCAGACCGGACCCTCCTATGGTGGGCACTGAAGCTTTCTTT
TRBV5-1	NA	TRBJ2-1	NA	CASSLGQGPSYNEQFF	TGCGCCAGCAGCTTGGGTCAGGGGCCCTCGTACAATGAGCAGTTCTTC
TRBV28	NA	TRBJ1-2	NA	CASSLRGTLNYGYTF	TGTGCCAGCAGTTTAAGAGGGACCCTTAACTATGGCTACACCTTC
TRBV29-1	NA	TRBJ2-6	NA	CSVEDMSGGGANVLTF	TGCAGCGTTGAAGATATGTCCGGCGGTGGGGCCAACGTCCTGACTTTC
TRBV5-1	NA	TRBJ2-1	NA	CASSVDNEQFF	TGCGCCAGCAGCGTAGACAATGAGCAGTTCTTC
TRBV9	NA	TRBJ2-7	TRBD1	CASSPRTGGAYEQYF	TGTGCCAGCAGCCCTCGGACAGGGGGGGCCTACGAGCAGTACTTC
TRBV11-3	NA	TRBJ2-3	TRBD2	CASSLNSGREYF	TGTGCCAGCAGCTTAAATAGCGGGAGGGAGTATTTT
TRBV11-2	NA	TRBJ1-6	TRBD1	CASSSQGVSPLHF	TGTGCCAGCAGCTCCCAGGGGGTCTCACCCCTCCACTTT
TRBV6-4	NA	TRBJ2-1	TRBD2	CASSDTGGSPPDEQFF	TGTGCCAGCAGTGACACCGGCGGGAGCCCCCCCGATGAGCAGTTCTTC
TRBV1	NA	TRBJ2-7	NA	CTSSLARWRVPYEQYF	TGCACCAGCAGCCTAGCTAGGTGGAGGGTTCCCTACGAGCAGTACTTC
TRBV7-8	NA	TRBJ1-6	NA	CASSSQGLSNSPLHF	TGTGCCAGCAGCTCACAGGGTTTATCAAATTCACCCCTCCACTTT
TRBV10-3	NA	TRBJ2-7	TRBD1	CAIRAGTGDYEQYF	TGTGCCATCAGAGCCGGTACAGGGGATTACGAGCAGTACTTC
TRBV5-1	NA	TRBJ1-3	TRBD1	CASSFGTGGRNTIYF	TGCGCCAGCAGCTTCGGGACAGGGGGTAGAAACACCATATATTTT
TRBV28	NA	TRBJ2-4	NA	CASSLRPGLAKNIQYF	TGTGCCAGCAGTTTGCGACCGGGACTAGCCAAAAACATTCAGTACTTC
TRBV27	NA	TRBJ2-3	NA	CASSLSFSTDTQYF	TGTGCCAGCAGTTTGAGTTTTTCCACAGATACGCAGTATTTT
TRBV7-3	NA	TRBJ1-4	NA	CASSLTGTANEKLFF	TGTGCCAGCAGCTTAACCGGGACGGCGAACGAAAAACTGTTTTTT
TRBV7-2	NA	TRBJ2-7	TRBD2	CASSPRLAGGQFNEQYF	TGTGCCAGCAGCCCCCGACTAGCGGGAGGGCAGTTCAACGAGCAGTACTTC
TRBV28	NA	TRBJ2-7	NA	CASSFRGRGGPDEQYF	TGTGCCAGCAGTTTTCGGGGCAGGGGGGGGCCGGACGAGCAGTACTTC
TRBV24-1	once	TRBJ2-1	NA	CATRDASSYNEQFF	TGTGCCACCAGGGACGCGAGCTCCTACAATGAGCAGTTCTTC
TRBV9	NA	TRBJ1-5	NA	CASSREASQPQHF	TGTGCCAGCAGTAGGGAGGCATCCCAGCCCCAGCATTTT
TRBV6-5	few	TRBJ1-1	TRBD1	CASSYFGTGGNTEAFF	TGTGCCAGCAGTTACTTCGGGACAGGGGGGAACACTGAAGCTTTCTTT
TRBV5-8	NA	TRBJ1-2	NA	CASSLGTVYGYTF	TGTGCCAGCAGCTTGGGGACAGTTTATGGCTACACCTTC
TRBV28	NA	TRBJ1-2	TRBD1	CASSPRDRGGYTF	TGTGCCAGCAGCCCGCGGGACAGGGGTGGCTACACCTTC
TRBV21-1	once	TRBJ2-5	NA	CASSSRHNRAETQYF	TGTGCCAGCAGCAGCCGTCACAACAGGGCAGAGACCCAGTACTTC
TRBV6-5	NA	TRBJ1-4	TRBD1	CASSFNRGNEKLFF	TGTGCCAGCAGTTTCAACAGGGGGAATGAAAAACTGTTTTTT
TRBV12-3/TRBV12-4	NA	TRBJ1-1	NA	CASSPPENTEAFF	TGTGCCAGCAGCCCCCCAGAGAACACTGAAGCTTTCTTT
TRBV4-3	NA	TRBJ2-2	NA	CASSQDRLSQGAGELFF	TGCGCCAGCAGCCAAGATAGACTGAGCCAAGGGGCAGGGGAGCTGTTTTTT
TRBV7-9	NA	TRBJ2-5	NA	CASSSPWGSQETQYF	TGTGCCAGCAGCTCCCCATGGGGGTCCCAAGAGACCCAGTACTTC
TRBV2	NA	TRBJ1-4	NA	CASLPLPTGLSEKLFF	TGTGCCAGCCTTCCGTTGCCGACAGGTTTATCTGAAAAACTGTTTTTT
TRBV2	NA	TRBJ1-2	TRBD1	CASSGSRGQDGYTF	TGTGCCAGCAGTGGTTCCAGGGGGCAGGATGGCTACACCTTC
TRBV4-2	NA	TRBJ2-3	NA	CASSQGGLATDTQYF	TGTGCCAGCAGCCAGGGGGGTCTCGCCACAGATACGCAGTATTTT
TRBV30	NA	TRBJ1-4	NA	CAWSTREKLFF	TGTGCCTGGAGTACCAGGGAAAAACTGTTTTTT
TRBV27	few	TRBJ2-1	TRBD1	CASSLSRQGAIGDNEQFF	TGTGCCAGCAGTTTATCAAGACAGGGGGCGATTGGAGACAATGAGCAGTTCTTC
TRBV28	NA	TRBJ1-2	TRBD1	CASSPWTGRGSYGYTF	TGTGCCAGCAGTCCGTGGACAGGGAGAGGGTCCTATGGCTACACCTTC
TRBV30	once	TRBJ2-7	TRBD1	CAWSAVRQGASYEQYF	TGTGCCTGGAGTGCCGTCCGACAGGGGGCCTCCTACGAGCAGTACTTC
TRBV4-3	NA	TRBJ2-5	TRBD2	CASSQVGGSGGETQYF	TGCGCCAGCAGCCAAGTTGGCGGGAGCGGGGGGGAGACCCAGTACTTC
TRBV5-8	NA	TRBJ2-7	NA	CASSRGSGSGYEQYF	TGTGCCAGCAGCCGGGGGAGCGGATCGGGGTACGAGCAGTACTTC